Listed here are 25 T cell receptor beta chains from one sample, sequenced in a study of blood T cell repertoires in COVID-19. Sequenced by immunoSEQ multiplex PCR; TCRdb stores in-frame clones only, minus some. The sample lists almost 50,000 clones, 68% occurring once. The sample taken for sequencing was peripheral blood. The receptors come from a woman between 70 and 85 years old with acute or convalescent COVID-19.

The CDR3 DNA reads as TGTGCCAGCAGCTCTATAGCGGGGGGGGTCATATACCAAGAGACCCAGTACTTC. Translation: CASSSIAGGVIYQETQYF. V gene TRBV11-2 combines with J gene TRBJ2-5; 11 bases match TRBD2. The CDR3 consists of 18 residues. CDR1 and CDR2 from the germline V gene are SGHAT and FQNNGV. Trimming at V came to 4 bases and at J to 0 bases, leaving 10 bases not matched to a gene.

The V and J genes are TRBV13 and TRBJ2-7; D might be TRBD2 (6 bases). Germline values: CDR1 PRHDT, CDR2 FYEKMQ (reference sequence). V was clipped by 4 bases and J by 2 bases, with 15 bases between them. CDR3 size: 15 residues. The CDR3 protein is CASSSRLDVPYEQYF. The CDR3 DNA sequence: TGTGCCAGCAGCTCCAGACTAGACGTACCCTACGAGCAGTACTTC.

This clone was counted a single time. The chain links TRBV28 to TRBJ1-6; 8 nucleotides agree with TRBD1. The CDR3 sequence is 17 residues long. CDR1 MDHEN and CDR2 SYDVKM come from the germline V gene. With V trimmed by 5 bases and J by 9 bases, 15 bases remained unmatched. The CDR3 here is CASSLNNLGQGSSPLHF. In DNA form, the CDR3 reads TGTGCCAGCAGTCTCAACAACCTAGGACAGGGTTCTTCACCCCTCCACTTT.

A single count supports this clone. The chain is built from TRBV10-3 and TRBJ2-1; 7 nucleotides agree with TRBD1. The CDR3 has 15 residues. CDR1 and CDR2 from the germline V gene are ENHRY and SYGVKD. Unmatched junction bases numbered 5, after V lost 2 bases and J lost 4 bases. In nucleotides, the CDR3 is TGTGCCATCAGTGAGGGGCAGGGGGATTACAATGAGCAGTTCTTC. This translates into CAISEGQGDYNEQFF.

This clone was seen a handful of times. The chain joins TRBV15 to TRBJ2-7; a possible D gene is TRBD2 (6 bases). Trimming stripped 5 bases from V and 2 bases from J, with 13 bases between. The CDR3 has 14 residues. Germline V CDR1 and CDR2: LNHNV, YYDKDF (reference sequence). CDR3 loop: CATSPSGFPYEQYF. In DNA, the CDR3 is TGTGCCACCAGCCCCAGCGGGTTTCCCTACGAGCAGTACTTC.

This chain connects TRBV7-8 to TRBJ2-3; no clear D. Germline values: CDR1 SGHVS, CDR2 FQNEAQ. Trimming took off 2 bases at V and 4 bases at J, with 10 bases between the two ends. This CDR3 has 14 amino acids. The CDR3 nucleotides read TGTGCCAGCAGCTTAATTCCTAGTGCAGATACGCAGTATTTT. This gives the protein CASSLIPSADTQYF.

This sequence joins TRBV7-9 and TRBJ2-5; a weak D match, TRBD2 (5 bases). Germline CDR1 SEHNR, CDR2 FQNEAQ (reference sequence). The V end was cut by 7 bases, the J end by 5 bases, with 23 bases between. CDR3 length equals 16 residues. In nucleotides, the CDR3 is TGTGCCAGCACCGAAAAACAAGGGAGTGGGGTTGAGACCCAGTACTTC. Amino acid sequence: CASTEKQGSGVETQYF.

The chain links TRBV6-4 to TRBJ2-5, with D tentatively TRBD2 (5 bases). CDR1 MRHNA and CDR2 SNTAGT come from the germline V gene. The CDR3 is made up of 13 amino acids. Deletions cut 4 bases from V and 5 bases from J, with 11 bases between. CDR3: CASSGLPGETQYF. The CDR3, as DNA: TGTGCCAGCAGTGGACTACCAGGCGAGACCCAGTACTTC.

This clone was detected once. The rearrangement joins TRBV28 to TRBJ2-7; 11 nucleotides line up with TRBD2. The CDR3 is made up of 15 amino acids. Germline lookup yields CDR1 MDHEN and CDR2 SYDVKM. V lost 5 bases and J lost 6; bases outside the gene matches: 9. The CDR3 nucleotides read TGTGCCAGCAGTCTGACTAGCGGGGCCGCCCTCGAGCAGTACTTC. Its translation is CASSLTSGAALEQYF. The full variable domain, with the rest looked up from reference TRBV28 and TRBJ2-7, is DVKVTQSSRYLVKRTGEKVFLECVQDMDHENMFWYRQDPGLGLRLIYFSYDVKMKEKGDIPEGYSVSREKKERFSLILESASTNQTSMYLCASSLTSGAALEQYFGPGTRLTVT.

The CDR3 protein is CASSQSGGSYNSPLHF. The CDR3 region has the DNA TGCGCCAGCAGTCAATCAGGGGGCTCCTATAATTCACCCCTCCACTTT. The chain joins TRBV23-1 to TRBJ1-6, with a tentative D call TRBD1 (6 bases). TRBV23-1 is given ORF status, its function remaining uncertain. With 0 bases removed from V and 0 bases from J, the gap between germline ends came to 6 bases. This CDR3 is built from 16 residues.

V gene TRBV9 combines with J gene TRBJ2-6; 8 bases agree with TRBD2. CDR1 is SGDLS, CDR2 YYNGEE, per germline. This CDR3 contains 16 residues. Germline trimming cut 4 bases from V and 1 base from J; bases unmatched to any gene: 4. CDR3 sequence (DNA): TGTGCCAGCAGCCGCGGGAGGTGGTCTGGGGCCAACGTCCTGACTTTC. It codes for CASSRGRWSGANVLTF.

A single count supports this clone. The CDR3 here is CAAEGDRGDSTATNEKLFF. CDR3 sequence (DNA): TGTGCCGCCGAAGGAGACCGGGGGGACTCCACCGCAACTAATGAAAAACTGTTTTTT. V usage is TRBV2 and J usage is TRBJ1-4, with D perhaps TRBD1 (5 bases). Germline CDR1 reads SNHLY; CDR2 reads FYNNEI. V was trimmed by 11 bases and J by 0 bases, leaving 28 bases between them. The CDR3 length is 19 residues.

V usage is TRBV10-3 and J usage is TRBJ1-4; D may be TRBD1 (5 bases). V shed 4 bases and J shed 5 bases, with 11 bases lying between them. CDR1 is ENHRY and CDR2 is SYGVKD in the germline V gene. The CDR3 spans 14 residues. The CDR3 DNA reads as TGTGCCATCAGTGTAGGCCAGGGAAATGAAAAACTGTTTTTT. This sequence encodes CAISVGQGNEKLFF.

This sequence joins TRBV20-1 and TRBJ2-3, with D tentatively TRBD2 (5 bases). Germline values: CDR1 DFQATT, CDR2 SNEGSKA (reference sequence). This CDR3 spans 11 amino acids. The germline V and J ends were trimmed by 8 bases and 8 bases, with 14 bases remaining between them. The CDR3 is CSSSDGGTQYF. Written as DNA, the CDR3 is TGCAGTTCTTCCGACGGAGGTACGCAGTATTTT.

The rearrangement links TRBV10-3 to TRBJ2-5; D is unresolved. The CDR3 totals 13 residues. The V gene lost 0 bases and the J gene lost 10 bases, with 12 bases spanning the gap. Germline V lookup: CDR1 ENHRY, CDR2 SYGVKD. In DNA form, the CDR3 reads TGTGCCATCAGTGAGTCGACTTCCTCGGACCAGTACTTC. Its protein is CAISESTSSDQYF.

CDR3 bases: TGTGCCAGCACTTCCCAAACCTTGGGACAGGGATACGAATATGATCAGCCCCAGCATTTT. Its protein is CASTSQTLGQGYEYDQPQHF. V gene TRBV27 combines with J gene TRBJ1-5; 9 positions agree with TRBD1. This CDR3 spans 20 amino acids. The junction had 24 bases not matched to a gene; V was cut back by 7 bases and J by 5 bases. Germline V CDR1 and CDR2: MNHEY, SMNVEV (reference sequence).

This rearrangement joins TRBV29-1 to TRBJ2-1; D is possibly TRBD2 (5 bases). The V and J ends lost 6 bases and 7 bases respectively, with 19 bases between them. CDR1 SQVTM and CDR2 ANQGSEA come from the germline V gene. The CDR3 is 14 residues long. CDR3: CSVGGLSARNEQFF. CDR3 sequence (DNA): TGCAGCGTCGGAGGACTGTCGGCTCGGAATGAGCAGTTCTTC.

J is TRBJ2-1 and V is TRBV29-1; TRBD2 matches at 8 bases. The junction had 10 bases not matched to a gene; V was cut back by 6 bases and J by 6 bases. Germline CDR1 reads SQVTM; CDR2 reads ANQGSEA. This CDR3 spans 14 amino acids. The CDR3 region is CSVRQRELVNEQFF. CDR3 sequence (DNA): TGCAGCGTACGGCAGCGGGAGCTTGTCAATGAGCAGTTCTTC.

The sample holds a few counts of this clone. The chain links TRBV18 to TRBJ1-1; D is perhaps TRBD1 (6 bases). Trimming cost V 3 bases and J 7 bases, with 9 bases left between them. Germline loops: CDR1 KGHSH, CDR2 LQKENI. The CDR3 consists of 12 residues. The CDR3 reads CASSPGQREAFF. CDR3 DNA sequence: TGTGCCAGCTCACCCGGACAGCGTGAAGCTTTCTTT.

This chain connects TRBV2 to TRBJ2-3, with 9 nucleotides matching TRBD1. Germline V CDR1 and CDR2: SNHLY, FYNNEI. Trimming cost V 4 bases and J 5 bases; bases outside gene matches: 7. The CDR3 is 15 residues long. CDR3: CASSGGTGWQDTQYF. The CDR3 nucleotides read TGTGCCAGCAGTGGGGGGACAGGGTGGCAAGATACGCAGTATTTT.

In its sample, this clone was seen once. The chain employs TRBV6-5 and TRBJ1-1; perhaps TRBD1 as D (5 bases). The CDR3 extends over 16 amino acids. Germline-derived CDR1 and CDR2 are MNHEY and SVGAGI. Trimming removed 0 bases at V and 1 base at J, with 12 bases between. The CDR3 spells CASSYSGGSPNTEAFF. DNA of the CDR3: TGTGCCAGCAGTTACTCGGGGGGTTCTCCGAACACTGAAGCTTTCTTT.

The chain is built from TRBV29-1 and TRBJ2-1, with TRBD2 identical over 7 bases. The V and J ends lost 8 bases and 2 bases, in that order; junction bases with no gene match: 12. CDR3 length equals 15 residues. Germline assignment: CDR1 SQVTM and CDR2 ANQGSEA. The CDR3 loop is CSFGRPPNPYNEQFF. The CDR3 DNA is TGCAGCTTCGGGAGGCCCCCAAACCCCTACAATGAGCAGTTCTTC.

Only a few counts were recorded for this clone. The V call is TRBV2, the J call TRBJ1-1; perhaps TRBD1 as D (5 bases). The length of the CDR3 is 14 residues. Trimming pared 7 bases from V and 1 base from J, leaving 13 bases between. The V gene's germline CDR1 is SNHLY and CDR2 FYNNEI. The CDR3, as DNA: TGTGCCAGCATGGGTAGGAGGGGGAACACTGAAGCTTTCTTT. Protein sequence: CASMGRRGNTEAFF.

The rearrangement uses TRBV29-1 and TRBJ2-7; 8 nucleotides match TRBD1. With V trimmed by 3 bases and J by 3 bases, 7 bases remained unmatched. The CDR3 spans 14 residues. Per the germline V gene, CDR1 is SQVTM and CDR2 is ANQGSEA. DNA of the CDR3: TGCAGCGTTGACCCAGGGGGCGGTGACTACGAGCAGTACTTC. Encoded protein: CSVDPGGGDYEQYF.

In this sample, this clone turned up a few times. The rearrangement links TRBV3-1 (or the pseudogene TRBV3-2) to TRBJ1-1; a possible D gene is TRBD1 (5 bases). This CDR3 contains 15 residues. Between the trimmed V and J ends, which lost 1 base and 2 bases, there was a span of 11 bases. Germline CDR1 is LGHDT and CDR2 is YNNKEL (reference sequence). Here the CDR3 DNA reads TGTGCCAGCAGCCAAGGCTGGGGCATAAACACTGAAGCTTTCTTT. Translated: CASSQGWGINTEAFF.